This T cell receptor beta chain was recovered during a study of naive and memory T cell subsets. Study findings and constraints: In naive cells, over 85% of TCR sequences were seen only once. Naive repertoires, especially CD8, held a few larger clonotypes, possibly memory cells re-expressing CD45RA. RNA-based TCR counts may shift with T cell activation and differentiation.

Germline V CDR1 and CDR2: LNHNV, YYDKDF (reference sequence). The CDR3 sequence is 16 residues long. V lost 2 bases to trimming and J lost 0 bases, with 12 bases between them. Two oligonucleotides, mixed equimolar, formed the beta constant-region primer covering TRBC1 and TRBC2. Four rounds of PCR amplified the ligated cDNA using nested alpha and beta constant-region primers plus SP2. TCRdb called the UMI-ligation and nested PCR reads again in MiXCR, with one record for every CDR3 protein. Of 98,000 or so distinct CDR3 sequences in the sample, about 14% are singletons; the top ten hold around 3%. On this clonotype: The antigen remains undetermined.

CMV status came from CD4+ T cell IFNgamma after overnight CMV lysate stimulation of fresh PBMCs. Cells stained for CD3, CD4, CD8, CD45RA and CD27 were sorted into four subsets. This TCR was recovered from a human donor in good health. The sequenced sample consisted of naive CD8+ T cells from blood. V is TRBV15 and J is TRBJ2-3; tentative D call: TRBD2 (6 bases). The CDR3 protein is CATSRPPSGSTDTQYF. DNA of the CDR3: TGTGCCACCAGCAGACCCCCCAGCGGGAGCACAGATACGCAGTATTTT.